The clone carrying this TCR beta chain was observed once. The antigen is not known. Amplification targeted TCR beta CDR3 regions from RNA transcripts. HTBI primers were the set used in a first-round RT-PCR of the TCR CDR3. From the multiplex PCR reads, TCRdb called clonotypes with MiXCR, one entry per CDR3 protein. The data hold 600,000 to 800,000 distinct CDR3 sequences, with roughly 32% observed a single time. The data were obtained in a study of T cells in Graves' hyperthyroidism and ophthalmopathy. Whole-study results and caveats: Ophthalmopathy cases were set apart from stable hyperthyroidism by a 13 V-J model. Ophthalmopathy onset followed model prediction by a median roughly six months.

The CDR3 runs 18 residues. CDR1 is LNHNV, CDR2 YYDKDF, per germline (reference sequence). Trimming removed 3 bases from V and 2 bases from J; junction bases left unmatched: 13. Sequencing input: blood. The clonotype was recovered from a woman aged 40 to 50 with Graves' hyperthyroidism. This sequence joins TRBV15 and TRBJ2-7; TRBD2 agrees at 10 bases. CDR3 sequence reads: CATSSSRVASGSAYEQYF. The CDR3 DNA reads TGTGCCACCAGCAGTAGCCGGGTGGCTAGCGGGAGCGCCTACGAGCAGTACTTC. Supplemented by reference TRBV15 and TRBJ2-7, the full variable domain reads DAMVIQNPRYQVTQFGKPVTLSCSQTLNHNVMYWYQQKSSQAPKLLFHYYDKDFNNEADTPDNFQSRRPNTSFCFLDIRSPGLGDTAMYLCATSSSRVASGSAYEQYFGPGTRLTVT.